One sample yielded the 12 T cell receptor beta chains listed below, sequenced in a study of cytomegalovirus exposure and HLA in healthy donors. This PCR relied on a set of 60 Vbeta primers and 13 Jbeta primers. This table comes from immunoSEQ multiplex PCR, and its TCRdb copy is limited to in-frame clones, with some not included. The data contain 150,000 to 200,000 clones, around 83% of them singletons. The sequenced sample consisted of PBMCs. These receptors came from a male donor in good health and CMV-seropositive.

This clone was recorded a few times. CDR3 protein: CASSLGGRDYEQYF. The CDR3 DNA is TGCGCCAGCAGCTTGGGAGGCCGTGACTACGAGCAGTACTTC. This chain connects TRBV5-1 to TRBJ2-7, with D uncertain. The V gene's germline CDR1 is SGHRS and CDR2 YFSETQ. The CDR3 contains 14 residues. Trimming took off 0 bases at V and 3 bases at J, with 10 bases between the two ends.

The rearrangement links TRBV15 to TRBJ1-5; maybe TRBD1 (5 bases). Germline assignment: CDR1 LNHNV and CDR2 YYDKDF (reference sequence). The CDR3 loop spans 17 amino acids. The ends were cut back, 5 bases at V and 2 bases at J, with 19 bases in the middle. This CDR3 is CATSSTTGSVGNQPQHF. DNA of the CDR3: TGTGCCACCAGCTCAACCACAGGAAGCGTCGGCAATCAGCCCCAGCATTTT. The full variable domain, with the rest looked up from reference TRBV15 and TRBJ1-5, is DAMVIQNPRYQVTQFGKPVTLSCSQTLNHNVMYWYQQKSSQAPKLLFHYYDKDFNNEADTPDNFQSRRPNTSFCFLDIRSPGLGDTAMYLCATSSTTGSVGNQPQHFGDGTRLSIL.

The V call is TRBV28, the J call TRBJ1-5; 8 positions match TRBD1. Germline CDR1 and CDR2: MDHEN and SYDVKM. CDR3 length equals 16 residues. V lost 5 bases and J lost 4; bases outside the gene matches: 10. CDR3 coding DNA: TGTGCCAGCAGTCCATACCGGACAGGGTTGAATCAGCCCCAGCATTTT. Its translation: CASSPYRTGLNQPQHF.

J is TRBJ2-7 and V is TRBV18; D is ambiguous. The CDR3 is made up of 15 amino acids. V was shortened by 3 bases and J by 2 bases, with 14 bases between the two germline ends. In germline, CDR1 is KGHSH, CDR2 LQKENI. The CDR3 nucleotides read TGTGCCAGCTCACCCCCGGCCGGGTCTACCTACGAGCAGTACTTC. Translated, it gives CASSPPAGSTYEQYF.

This chain joins TRBV9 and TRBJ2-3; a possible D gene is TRBD2 (6 bases). The V end was cut by 3 bases, the J end by 7 bases, with 21 bases between. CDR1 and CDR2 from the germline V gene are SGDLS and YYNGEE. This CDR3 contains 16 residues. The CDR3 bases are TGTGCCAGCAGCGCCGTAGCCCCCGCGGGGCCTAATACGCAGTATTTT. Amino acids: CASSAVAPAGPNTQYF.

Only one count was recorded for this clone. The V gene is TRBV5-1, the J gene TRBJ2-7; unclear D gene. The V and J ends lost 7 bases and 0 bases respectively, with 8 bases between them. This CDR3 is 12 amino acids long. CDR1 is SGHRS, CDR2 YFSETQ, per germline. The chain's CDR3 is CASSQSSYEQYF. The CDR3 DNA follows: TGCGCCAGCTCACAGAGCTCCTACGAGCAGTACTTC.

The chain is built from TRBV11-3 and TRBJ2-5, with a possible D match to TRBD1 (5 bases). The CDR3 covers 12 residues. V was trimmed by 2 bases and J by 5 bases, leaving 6 bases between them. Germline loops: CDR1 SGHNT, CDR2 YENEEA. The CDR3 DNA follows: TGTGCCAGCAGCTTAAGGGGTGAGACCCAGTACTTC. This sequence encodes CASSLRGETQYF.

The chain recombines TRBV10-3 with TRBJ2-7, with 7 bases matching TRBD2. V was pared by 9 bases and J by 3 bases, with 5 bases of the junction left unmatched. CDR1 and CDR2 from the germline V gene are ENHRY and SYGVKD. The CDR3 has 12 residues. In DNA, the CDR3 is TGTGCCATGCGAGGGGACTACTACGAGCAGTACTTC. It is translated as CAMRGDYYEQYF.

The gene calls are TRBV29-1 and TRBJ1-1; 9 bases align to TRBD1. This CDR3 has 12 amino acids. With V trimmed by 6 bases and J by 8 bases, 7 bases remained unmatched. Germline lookup yields CDR1 SQVTM and CDR2 ANQGSEA. In nucleotides, the CDR3 is TGCAGCGTGGGACAGGGTATGCTGGAAGCTTTCTTT. Translation: CSVGQGMLEAFF. Looking up the rest from reference TRBV29-1 and TRBJ1-1 gives the full variable domain: SAVISQKPSRDICQRGTSLTIQCQVDSQVTMMFWYRQQPGQSLTLIATANQGSEATYESGFVIDKFPISRPNLTFSTLTVSNMSPEDSSIYLCSVGQGMLEAFFGQGTRLTVV.

V gene TRBV9 combines with J gene TRBJ2-7, with 7 bases that match TRBD1. CDR1 and CDR2 (germline): SGDLS, YYNGEE. J gave up 3 bases and V 4 bases, and 7 bases lay outside the gene matches. This CDR3 contains 14 residues. Here the CDR3 DNA reads TGTGCCAGCAGCCGCGACAGGGACGGCTACGAGCAGTACTTC. The encoded protein is CASSRDRDGYEQYF.

This clone was counted once. The V and J genes are TRBV6-5 and TRBJ1-1, with D possibly being TRBD1 (5 bases). This CDR3 has 14 amino acids. V was cut by 2 bases and J by 0 bases, with 7 bases left in between. Germline V gives CDR1 MNHEY, CDR2 SVGAGI. CDR3 in amino acids: CASSYQGLNTEAFF. CDR3 nucleotide sequence: TGTGCCAGCAGTTACCAGGGTTTGAACACTGAAGCTTTCTTT.

CDR3 loop: CASSGDRPEAFF. The CDR3 nucleotides read TGTGCCAGCAGCGGGGACAGGCCTGAAGCTTTCTTT. The rearrangement joins TRBV5-4 to TRBJ1-1; 8 bases agree with TRBD1. The CDR3 length is 12 residues. CDR1 SGHNT and CDR2 YYREEE come from the germline V gene (reference sequence). V shed 4 bases and J 6 bases; nucleotides not matched to a gene: 2.